This TCR beta chain was found in a study of Ad26.COV2.S vaccination and SARS-CoV-2 variants. Study at large: The COV1001 Ad26.COV2.S trial arm included the donor. General observations from the study: The study found higher spike-specific TCR breadth in vaccine than placebo recipients. Vaccine and placebo recipients had similar non-spike TCR breadth.

Assay used: immunoSEQ multiplex PCR; TCRdb lists only in-frame clones, some missing. The sample has about 400,000 clones, 80% to 90% seen once. V was shortened by 4 bases and J by 7 bases, with 13 bases between the two germline ends. The germline gives CDR1 SNHLY, CDR2 FYNNEI. The CDR3 consists of 13 residues. Treatment defined: roughly 18 received Ad26.COV2.S at low or high dose, single or two shots; about 5 received placebo; per-sample allocation not given. On day 63 after the first injection, vaccine and placebo recipients gave samples. A note on this clone: Its cognate antigen is unknown.

The clonotype originates from a person between 18 and 59 years old who received the Ad26.COV2.S COVID-19 vaccine or a placebo. The chain employs TRBV2 and TRBJ1-1, with D possibly being TRBD1 (6 bases). The input for sequencing was peripheral blood, taken in a trial of Ad26.COV2.S vaccine versus placebo. In DNA, the CDR3 is TGTGCCAGCAGTGCCCAGGGGTTCGGTGAAGCTTTCTTT. This sequence encodes CASSAQGFGEAFF.